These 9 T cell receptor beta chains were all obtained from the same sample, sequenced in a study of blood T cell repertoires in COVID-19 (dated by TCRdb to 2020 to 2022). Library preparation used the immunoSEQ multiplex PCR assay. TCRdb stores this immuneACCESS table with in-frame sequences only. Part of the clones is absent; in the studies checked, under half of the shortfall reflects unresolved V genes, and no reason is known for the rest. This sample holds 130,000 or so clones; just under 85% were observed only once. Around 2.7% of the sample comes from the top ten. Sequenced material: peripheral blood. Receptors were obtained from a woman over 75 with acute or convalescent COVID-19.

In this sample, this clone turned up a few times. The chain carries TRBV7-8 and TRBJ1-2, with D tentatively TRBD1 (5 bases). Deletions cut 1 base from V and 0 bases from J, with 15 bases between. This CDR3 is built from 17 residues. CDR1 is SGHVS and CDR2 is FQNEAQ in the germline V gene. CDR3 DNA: TGTGCCAGCAGCTTAGTGGTGGGGGGACCCTCTAACTATGGCTACACCTTC. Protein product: CASSLVVGGPSNYGYTF.

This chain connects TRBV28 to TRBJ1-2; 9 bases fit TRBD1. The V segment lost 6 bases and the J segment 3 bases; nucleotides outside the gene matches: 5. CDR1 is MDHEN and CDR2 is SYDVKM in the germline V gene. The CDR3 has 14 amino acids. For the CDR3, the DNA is TGTGCCAGCAGCCGGGACAGGGTGGACTATGGCTACACCTTC. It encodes CASSRDRVDYGYTF.

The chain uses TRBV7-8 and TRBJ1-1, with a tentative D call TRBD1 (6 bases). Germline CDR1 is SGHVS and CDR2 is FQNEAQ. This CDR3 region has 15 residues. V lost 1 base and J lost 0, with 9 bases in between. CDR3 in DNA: TGTGCCAGCAGCTTAGGCGGGGGCCTGAACACTGAAGCTTTCTTT. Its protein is CASSLGGGLNTEAFF.

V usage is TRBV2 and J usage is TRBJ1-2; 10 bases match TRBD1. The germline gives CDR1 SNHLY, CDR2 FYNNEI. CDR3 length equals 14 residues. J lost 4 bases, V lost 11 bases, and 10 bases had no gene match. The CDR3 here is CARGTGDVIYGYTF. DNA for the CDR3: TGTGCCCGAGGGACAGGGGATGTAATCTATGGCTACACCTTC.

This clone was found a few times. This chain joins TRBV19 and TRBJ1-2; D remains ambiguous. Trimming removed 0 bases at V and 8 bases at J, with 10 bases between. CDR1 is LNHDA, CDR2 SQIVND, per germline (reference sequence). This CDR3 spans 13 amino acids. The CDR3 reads CASSIDRSGGYTF. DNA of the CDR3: TGTGCCAGTAGTATAGATCGTTCGGGGGGCTACACCTTC.

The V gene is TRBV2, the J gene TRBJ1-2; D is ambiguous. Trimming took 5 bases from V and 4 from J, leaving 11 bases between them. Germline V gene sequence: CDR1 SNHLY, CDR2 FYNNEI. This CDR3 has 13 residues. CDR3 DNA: TGTGCCAGCAGTCCGCGTGGTGCCTATGGCTACACCTTC. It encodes CASSPRGAYGYTF.

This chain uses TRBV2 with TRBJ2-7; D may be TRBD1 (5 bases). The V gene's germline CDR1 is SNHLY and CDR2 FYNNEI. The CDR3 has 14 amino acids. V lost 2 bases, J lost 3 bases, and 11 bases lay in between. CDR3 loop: CASSESGIGYEQYF. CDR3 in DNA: TGTGCCAGCAGTGAATCAGGGATAGGCTACGAGCAGTACTTC.

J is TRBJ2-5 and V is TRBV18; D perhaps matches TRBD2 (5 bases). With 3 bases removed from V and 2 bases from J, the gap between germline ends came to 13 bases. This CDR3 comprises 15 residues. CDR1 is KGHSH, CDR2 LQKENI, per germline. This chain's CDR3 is CASSPEGARQETQYF. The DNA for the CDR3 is TGTGCCAGCTCACCCGAGGGAGCACGACAAGAGACCCAGTACTTC.

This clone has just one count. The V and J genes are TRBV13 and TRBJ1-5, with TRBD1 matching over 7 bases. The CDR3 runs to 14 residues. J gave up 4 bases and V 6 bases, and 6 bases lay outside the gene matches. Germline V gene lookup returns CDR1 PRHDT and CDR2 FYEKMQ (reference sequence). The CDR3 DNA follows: TGTGCCAGCAGTCTAGACAGGGTGAATCAGCCCCAGCATTTT. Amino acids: CASSLDRVNQPQHF.